A single sample gave rise to the 26 T cell receptor beta chains below, sequenced in a study of shared clonotypes between healthy human individuals. Measured with immunoSEQ multiplex PCR; TCRdb has only the in-frame clones, and not every one. Here the sample spans about 470,000 clones, roughly 80% being singletons. The sequenced material came from PBMCs. The receptors were gathered from a woman between 40 and 50 years old in good health. Some clones in this sample may be carry-over from other donors' samples.

This clone was seen more than once but under ten times. This chain uses TRBV30 with TRBJ1-1; perhaps TRBD1 as D (5 bases). Germline values: CDR1 GTSNPN, CDR2 SVGIG (reference sequence). Trimming shortened V by 0 bases and J by 10 bases, and 9 bases separated the two germline ends. The CDR3 sequence is 11 residues long. DNA of the CDR3: TGTGCCTGGAGTGTTGGACAAGGAGCTTTCTTT. Translated: CAWSVGQGAFF.

The genes are TRBV13 and TRBJ2-3; D may be TRBD1 (5 bases). CDR1 is PRHDT and CDR2 is FYEKMQ in the germline V gene (reference sequence). The CDR3 extends over 13 amino acids. Trimming pared 3 bases from V and 5 bases from J, leaving 9 bases between. CDR3 sequence: CASSFTQGDTQYF. CDR3 DNA: TGTGCCAGCAGCTTCACTCAGGGAGATACGCAGTATTTT.

This clone turned up a few times. Being one base from a much bigger clone, this may be a read error. Other DNA sequences in the same sample also yield this CDR3. The chain combines TRBV6-4 with TRBJ2-3; TRBD2 aligns across 9 bases. Germline assignment: CDR1 MRHNA and CDR2 SNTAGT. This CDR3 spans 14 amino acids. V lost 3 bases, J lost 4 bases, and 2 bases stayed unmatched. This CDR3 is CASSEAGGADTQYF. The CDR3 nucleotides are TGTGCCAGCAGTGAGGCGGGAGGGGCAGATACGCAGTATTTT.

This sequence joins TRBV7-2 and TRBJ2-7, with 7 bases aligning to TRBD2. This CDR3 region has 15 residues. Trimming at V came to 1 base and at J to 5 bases, leaving 8 bases not matched to a gene. The germline V gene has CDR1 SGHTA and CDR2 FQGNSA. The CDR3 is CASSLVGGSGHEQYF. The CDR3 DNA is TGTGCCAGCAGCTTAGTTGGCGGGAGTGGCCACGAGCAGTACTTC.

This clone was picked up a small number of times. The rearrangement links TRBV2 to TRBJ2-1; no reliable D call. Trimming stripped 6 bases from V and 0 bases from J, with 15 bases between. CDR1 is SNHLY and CDR2 is FYNNEI in the germline V gene. This CDR3 is built from 16 residues. The CDR3 is CASSPGPRSSYNEQFF. The DNA of the CDR3 is TGTGCCAGCAGCCCCGGGCCCCGGAGCTCCTACAATGAGCAGTTCTTC.

This chain links TRBV11-3 with TRBJ2-7; 8 nucleotides match TRBD1. The CDR3 covers 18 residues. CDR1 SGHNT and CDR2 YENEEA come from the germline V gene. Trimming at V came to 4 bases and at J to 3 bases, leaving 17 bases not matched to a gene. CDR3 sequence reads: CASSSPGQDNKMGYEQYF. The CDR3 bases are TGTGCCAGCAGCTCTCCGGGACAGGATAATAAAATGGGCTACGAGCAGTACTTC.

The rearrangement links TRBV11-3 to TRBJ2-7; TRBD1 is a possible D gene (6 bases). Trimming stripped 1 base from V and 7 bases from J, with 14 bases between. The CDR3 spans 14 residues. Germline V CDR1 and CDR2: SGHNT, YENEEA. The CDR3 DNA reads TGTGCCAGCAGCTTAGGAAACAGGGCCGGGGAGCAGTACTTC. Translating gives CASSLGNRAGEQYF.

This clone was counted a single time. V and J are TRBV7-9 and TRBJ1-1; no clear D. CDR1 is SEHNR and CDR2 is FQNEAQ in the germline V gene (reference sequence). This CDR3 is 14 amino acids long. Trimming took 5 bases from V and 4 from J, leaving 14 bases between them. Written as DNA, the CDR3 is TGTGCCAGCAGCGTAATGATGGGTGGCACTGAAGCTTTCTTT. Protein sequence: CASSVMMGGTEAFF.

The chain combines TRBV19 with TRBJ1-3; tentative D call: TRBD1 (6 bases). The CDR3 contains 15 residues. Germline values: CDR1 LNHDA, CDR2 SQIVND (reference sequence). V dropped 4 bases and J dropped 0 bases, with 10 bases sitting between them. The CDR3, as DNA: TGTGCCAGTAGTACCCGGACAGTCTCTGGAAACACCATATATTTT. As protein: CASSTRTVSGNTIYF.

The chain links TRBV27 to TRBJ2-2; perhaps D is TRBD1 or TRBD2 (6 bases each). V lost 4 bases to trimming and J lost 5 bases, with 32 bases between them. This CDR3 region has 21 residues. CDR1 MNHEY and CDR2 SMNVEV come from the germline V gene (reference sequence). The CDR3 reads CASSSPGARVSLSGWTGELFF. CDR3 nucleotide sequence: TGTGCCAGCAGTTCTCCGGGGGCGAGGGTTTCATTGTCAGGTTGGACCGGGGAGCTGTTTTTT.

This sequence joins TRBV5-1 and TRBJ2-7, with 9 bases identical to TRBD2. The length of the CDR3 is 18 residues. With 3 bases clipped from V and 7 bases from J, the junction kept 20 bases outside the gene matches. Germline values: CDR1 SGHRS, CDR2 YFSETQ. In nucleotides, the CDR3 is TGCGCCAGCAGCTCCCAGCCACAGCGGGAGGCCCGGGCCGGGGAGCAGTACTTC. Translating it yields CASSSQPQREARAGEQYF.

V usage is TRBV7-8 and J usage is TRBJ1-2; tentative D call: TRBD1 (6 bases). In germline, CDR1 is SGHVS, CDR2 FQNEAQ. The V and J ends lost 6 bases and 5 bases respectively, with 13 bases between them. The CDR3 covers 13 residues. The CDR3 sequence is CASSRDTDYGYTF. The CDR3 bases are TGTGCCAGCAGTAGGGACACGGATTATGGCTACACCTTC. Based on the CDR3 plus reference TRBV7-8 and TRBJ1-2, the full variable domain is GAGVSQSPRYKVAKRGQDVALRCDPISGHVSLFWYQQALGQGPEFLTYFQNEAQLDKSGLPSDRFFAERPEGSVSTLKIQRTQQEDSAVYLCASSRDTDYGYTFGSGTRLTVV.

This clone was detected only a few times. V gene TRBV19 combines with J gene TRBJ2-3; weak D call: TRBD1 (6 bases). CDR3 length equals 15 residues. The germline V gene has CDR1 LNHDA and CDR2 SQIVND (reference sequence). V lost 1 base and J 5 bases, leaving 13 bases between the germline ends. In nucleotides, the CDR3 is TGTGCCAGTAGTATAGTAGGACAGCCCAAAGATACGCAGTATTTT. Its translation: CASSIVGQPKDTQYF.

Many counts were recorded for this clone. The J gene is TRBJ2-5, the V gene TRBV5-1, with D tentatively TRBD1 or TRBD2 (5 bases each). The CDR3 runs 13 residues. The germline CDR1 and CDR2 sequences are SGHRS and YFSETQ. V lost 0 bases, J lost 5 bases, and 8 bases lay in between. The CDR3 DNA follows: TGCGCCAGCAGCTTGGCCGGGGCGGAGACCCAGTACTTC. It yields the protein CASSLAGAETQYF.

This chain links TRBV6-1 with TRBJ2-7, with 13 nucleotides matching TRBD2. V lost 8 bases, J lost 5 bases, and 6 bases stayed unmatched. CDR3 length equals 14 residues. Germline lookup yields CDR1 MNHNS and CDR2 SASEGT. The DNA of the CDR3 is TGTGCCAGCCGGACTAGCGGGAGTGTCCACGAGCAGTACTTC. Translated, it gives CASRTSGSVHEQYF.

In regard to this clone: It differs at one base from a far larger clone, so likely a read error. Different DNA sequences within this sample yield the same CDR3. The chain combines TRBV5-1 with TRBJ2-5; D not certain. The germline gives CDR1 SGHRS, CDR2 YFSETQ. V was trimmed by 4 bases and J by 1 base, leaving 2 bases between them. The CDR3 loop spans 11 amino acids. Here the CDR3 reads CASSLQETQYF. The CDR3, as DNA: TGCGCCAGCAGCCTCCAAGAGACCCAGTACTTC.

V and J are TRBV7-2 and TRBJ2-7, with TRBD1 as a possible D gene (7 bases). V was cut by 2 bases and J by 4 bases, with 15 bases left in between. Germline-derived CDR1 and CDR2 are SGHTA and FQGNSA. The CDR3 runs to 15 residues. Here the CDR3 reads CASSLTDQGGYEQYF. The CDR3 DNA reads TGTGCCAGCAGCTTAACGGATCAGGGGGGTTACGAGCAGTACTTC. Full variable domain (outside the CDR3, taken from reference TRBV7-2 and TRBJ2-7): GAGVSQSPSNKVTEKGKDVELRCDPISGHTALYWYRQSLGQGLEFLIYFQGNSAPDKSGLPSDRFSAERTGGSVSTLTIQRTQQEDSAVYLCASSLTDQGGYEQYFGPGTRLTVT.

The rearrangement uses TRBV27 and TRBJ1-5; TRBD1 agrees at 9 bases. The V gene's germline CDR1 is MNHEY and CDR2 SMNVEV (reference sequence). V lost 5 bases to trimming and J lost 6 bases; unmatched junction nucleotides: 17. The length of the CDR3 is 18 residues. CDR3 nucleotides: TGTGCCAGCAGTGCAAACTCCGGGACAGGGAGATTAGGTCAGCCCCAGCATTTT. Protein: CASSANSGTGRLGQPQHF.

This clone was observed a few times. This sequence joins TRBV10-3 and TRBJ2-2, with a possible D match to TRBD1 (6 bases). From germline, CDR1 is ENHRY and CDR2 SYGVKD. V was trimmed by 4 bases and J by 0 bases, leaving 9 bases between them. CDR3 length: 15 residues. The CDR3 loop is CAISAAGANTGELFF. CDR3 nucleotides: TGTGCCATCAGTGCGGCAGGGGCGAACACCGGGGAGCTGTTTTTT.

This clone was recorded once. The chain links TRBV7-9 to TRBJ2-1, with a weak D call TRBD1 (6 bases). The V end was cut by 5 bases, the J end by 3 bases, with 11 bases between. Germline CDR1 SEHNR, CDR2 FQNEAQ (reference sequence). There are 14 residues in the CDR3. The CDR3 spells CASSPSGVYNEQFF. The CDR3 DNA follows: TGTGCCAGCAGCCCATCAGGGGTCTACAATGAGCAGTTCTTC.

V and J are TRBV6-5 and TRBJ2-4; a possible D gene is TRBD1 (5 bases). The V end was cut by 8 bases, the J end by 6 bases, with 11 bases between. Germline V lookup: CDR1 MNHEY, CDR2 SVGAGI. The CDR3 sequence is 12 residues long. In DNA form, the CDR3 reads TGTGCCAGCGGGCAGGGTGGAAACATTCAGTACTTC. Its translation is CASGQGGNIQYF.

V is TRBV5-1 and J is TRBJ2-7; 7 bases fit TRBD2. The CDR3 sequence is 15 residues long. J lost 3 bases, V lost 1 base, and 7 bases had no gene match. CDR1 SGHRS and CDR2 YFSETQ come from the germline V gene. CDR3 in DNA: TGCGCCAGCAGCTTGTCCAAGGGAGGGATCTACGAGCAGTACTTC. Protein sequence: CASSLSKGGIYEQYF. The full variable domain, with the rest looked up from reference TRBV5-1 and TRBJ2-7, is KAGVTQTPRYLIKTRGQQVTLSCSPISGHRSVSWYQQTPGQGLQFLFEYFSETQRNKGNFPGRFSGRQFSNSRSEMNVSTLELGDSALYLCASSLSKGGIYEQYFGPGTRLTVT.

The chain combines TRBV7-9 with TRBJ1-1, with a weak D call TRBD1 (6 bases). CDR3 length: 11 residues. Per germline, CDR1 SEHNR and CDR2 FQNEAQ (reference sequence). With 6 bases removed from V and 8 bases from J, the gap between germline ends came to 10 bases. The CDR3 DNA sequence: TGTGCCAGCAGGTCCGGGACAGAAGCTTTCTTT. It is translated as CASRSGTEAFF.

This chain joins TRBV28 and TRBJ2-7; the D call may be TRBD1 or TRBD2 (5 bases each). Germline V gene sequence: CDR1 MDHEN, CDR2 SYDVKM. The V and J ends lost 8 bases and 4 bases respectively, with 12 bases between them. There are 12 residues in the CDR3. The CDR3 sequence: CASRDPGYEQYF. The CDR3 bases are TGTGCCAGCCGGGACCCTGGTTACGAGCAGTACTTC.

The chain is built from TRBV2 and TRBJ2-2; TRBD2 matches 8 bases. Germline V lookup: CDR1 SNHLY, CDR2 FYNNEI. The J segment lost 3 bases and the V segment lost 6 bases, leaving 6 bases of the junction unmatched. This CDR3 has 15 amino acids. CDR3: CASSVSGIDTGELFF. In nucleotides, the CDR3 is TGTGCCAGCAGCGTTAGCGGGATCGACACCGGGGAGCTGTTTTTT.

V usage is TRBV6-5 and J usage is TRBJ1-1; a weak D match, TRBD1 (6 bases). Germline CDR1 reads MNHEY; CDR2 reads SVGAGI. Trimming took 0 bases from V and 10 from J, leaving 15 bases between them. The CDR3 consists of 14 residues. The CDR3, as DNA: TGTGCCAGCAGTTACTCGGGGGACACCGTCGGAGCTTTCTTT. It encodes CASSYSGDTVGAFF.